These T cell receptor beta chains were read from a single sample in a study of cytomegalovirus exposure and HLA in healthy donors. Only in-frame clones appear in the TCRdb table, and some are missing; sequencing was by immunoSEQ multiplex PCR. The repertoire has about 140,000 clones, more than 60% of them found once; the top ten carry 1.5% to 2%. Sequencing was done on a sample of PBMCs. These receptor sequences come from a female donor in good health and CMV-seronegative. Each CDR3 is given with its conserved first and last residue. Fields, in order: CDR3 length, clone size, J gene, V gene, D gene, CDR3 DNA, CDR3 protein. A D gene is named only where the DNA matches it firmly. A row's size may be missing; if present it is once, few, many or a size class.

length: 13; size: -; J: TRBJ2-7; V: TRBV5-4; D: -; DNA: TGTGCCAGCAGCTCGTCCGGGTCCTACGAGCAGTACTTC; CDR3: CASSSSGSYEQYF
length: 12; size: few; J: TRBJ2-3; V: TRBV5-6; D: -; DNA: TGTGCCAGCAGCTCTAGCACAGATACGCAGTATTTT; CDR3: CASSSSTDTQYF
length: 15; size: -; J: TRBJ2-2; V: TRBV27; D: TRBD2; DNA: TGTGCCAGCAGGGGAATCGGGGGGTCCACCGGGGAGCTGTTTTTT; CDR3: CASRGIGGSTGELFF
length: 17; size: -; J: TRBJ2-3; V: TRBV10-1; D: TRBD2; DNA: TGCGCCAGCAGCCTAGCGGGAGAACCTCAGGACACAGATACGCAGTATTTT; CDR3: CASSLAGEPQDTDTQYF
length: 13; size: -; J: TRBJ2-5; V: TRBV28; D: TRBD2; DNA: TGTGCCAGCAGTTTACTGCGGGAGGAGACCCAGTACTTC; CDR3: CASSLLREETQYF
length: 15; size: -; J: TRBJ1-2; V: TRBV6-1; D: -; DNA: TGTGCCAGCAGTGAAGCAACGACGGGATACTATGGCTACACCTTC; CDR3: CASSEATTGYYGYTF
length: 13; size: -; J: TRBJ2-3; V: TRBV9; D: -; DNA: TGTGCCAGCAGCCACCCTGCGACAGATACGCAGTATTTT; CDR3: CASSHPATDTQYF
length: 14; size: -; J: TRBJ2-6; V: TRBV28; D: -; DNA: TGTGCCAGCAGTGACTACTCTGGGGCCAACGTCCTGACTTTC; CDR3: CASSDYSGANVLTF
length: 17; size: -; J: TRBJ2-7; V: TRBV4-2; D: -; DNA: TGTGCCAGCAGCCAGGATCAGGACAAAAGGATCCCCTACGAGCAGTACTTC; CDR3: CASSQDQDKRIPYEQYF
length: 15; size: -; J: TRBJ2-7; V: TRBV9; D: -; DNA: TGTGCCAGCAGCGTAGTGTCGGAGGGGGCTGGGGAGCAGTACTTC; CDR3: CASSVVSEGAGEQYF
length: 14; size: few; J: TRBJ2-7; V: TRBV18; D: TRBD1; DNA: TGTGCCAGCTCAGAACAGGGGGCTGGTTACGAGCAGTACTTC; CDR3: CASSEQGAGYEQYF
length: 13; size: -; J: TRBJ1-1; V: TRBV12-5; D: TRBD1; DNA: TGTGCTAGTGGTTTGACAGGGGGCACTGAAGCTTTCTTT; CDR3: CASGLTGGTEAFF
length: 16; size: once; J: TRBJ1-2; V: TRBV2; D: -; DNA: TGTGCCAGCAAGGGGATTATCCGGGGGACGGCAGATGGCTACCCCTTC; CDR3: CASKGIIRGTADGYPF